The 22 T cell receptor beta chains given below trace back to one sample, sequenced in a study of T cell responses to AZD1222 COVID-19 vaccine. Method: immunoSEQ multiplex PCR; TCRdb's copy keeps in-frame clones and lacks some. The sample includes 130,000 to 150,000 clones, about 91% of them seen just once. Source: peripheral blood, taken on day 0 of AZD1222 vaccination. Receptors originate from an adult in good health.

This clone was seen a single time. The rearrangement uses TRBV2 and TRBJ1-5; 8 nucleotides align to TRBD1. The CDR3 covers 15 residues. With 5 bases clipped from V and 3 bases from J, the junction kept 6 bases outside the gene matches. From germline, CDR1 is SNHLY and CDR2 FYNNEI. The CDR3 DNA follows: TGTGCCAGCAGTCGGACAGGGTCGGACAATCAGCCCCAGCATTTT. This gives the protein CASSRTGSDNQPQHF.

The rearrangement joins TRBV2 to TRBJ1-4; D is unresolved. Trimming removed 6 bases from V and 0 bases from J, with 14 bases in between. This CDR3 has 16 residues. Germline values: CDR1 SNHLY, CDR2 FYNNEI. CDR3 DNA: TGTGCCAGCAGGACTGAGGGTCTCTCAACTAATGAAAAACTGTTTTTT. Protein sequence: CASRTEGLSTNEKLFF.

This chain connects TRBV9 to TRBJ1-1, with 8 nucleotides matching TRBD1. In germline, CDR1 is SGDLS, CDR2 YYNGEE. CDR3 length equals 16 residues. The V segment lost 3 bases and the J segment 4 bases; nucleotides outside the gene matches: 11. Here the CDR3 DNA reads TGTGCCAGCAGCGCCCAGCAGGGGGCTGTGGGCACTGAAGCTTTCTTT. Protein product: CASSAQQGAVGTEAFF.

The CDR3 DNA reads as TGTGCCAGCAGCGACCAACTAGCTTTCACCGGCACAGATACGCAGTATTTT. Translated: CASSDQLAFTGTDTQYF. The gene calls are TRBV9 and TRBJ2-3; TRBD2 might be the D (6 bases). Trimming left V 3 bases short and J 1 base short, with 18 bases between. CDR3 length equals 17 residues. Germline assignment: CDR1 SGDLS and CDR2 YYNGEE.

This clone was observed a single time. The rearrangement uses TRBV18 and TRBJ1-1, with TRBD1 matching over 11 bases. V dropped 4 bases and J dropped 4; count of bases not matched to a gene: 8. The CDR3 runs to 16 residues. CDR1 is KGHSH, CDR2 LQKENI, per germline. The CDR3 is CASSLKLGQGATEAFF. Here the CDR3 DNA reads TGTGCCAGCTCACTGAAACTTGGACAGGGGGCCACTGAAGCTTTCTTT.

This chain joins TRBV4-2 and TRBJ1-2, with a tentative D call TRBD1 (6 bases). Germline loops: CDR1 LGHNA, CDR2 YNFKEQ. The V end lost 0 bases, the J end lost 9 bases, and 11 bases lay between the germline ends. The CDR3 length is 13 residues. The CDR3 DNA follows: TGTGCCAGCAGCCAAGATAGGCAGGGGAGCTACACCTTC. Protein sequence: CASSQDRQGSYTF.

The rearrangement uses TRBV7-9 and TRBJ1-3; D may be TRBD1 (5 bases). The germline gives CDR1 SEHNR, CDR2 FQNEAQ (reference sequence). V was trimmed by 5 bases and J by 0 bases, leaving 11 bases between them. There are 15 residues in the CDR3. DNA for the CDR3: TGTGCCAGCAGCCCCCGGGGGTACTCTGGAAACACCATATATTTT. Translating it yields CASSPRGYSGNTIYF.

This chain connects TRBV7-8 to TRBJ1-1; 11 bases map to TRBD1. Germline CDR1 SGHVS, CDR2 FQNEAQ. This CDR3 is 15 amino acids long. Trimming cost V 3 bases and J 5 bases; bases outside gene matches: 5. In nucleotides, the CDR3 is TGTGCCAGCAGCTTCCTGGGACAGGGGGGTACTGAAGCTTTCTTT. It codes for CASSFLGQGGTEAFF.

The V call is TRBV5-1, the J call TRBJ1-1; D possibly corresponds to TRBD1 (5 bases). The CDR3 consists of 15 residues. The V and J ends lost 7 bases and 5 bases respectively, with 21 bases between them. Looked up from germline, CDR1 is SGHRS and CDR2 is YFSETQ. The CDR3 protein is CASGFAGLQGTEAFF. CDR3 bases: TGCGCCAGCGGATTTGCGGGACTTCAAGGGACTGAAGCTTTCTTT.

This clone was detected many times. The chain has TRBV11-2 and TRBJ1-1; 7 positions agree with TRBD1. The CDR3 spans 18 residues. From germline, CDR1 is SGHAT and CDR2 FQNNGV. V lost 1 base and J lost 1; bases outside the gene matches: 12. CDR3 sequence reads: CASSLVLGRGITNTEAFF. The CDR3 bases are TGTGCCAGCAGCTTAGTTCTGGGCAGGGGGATTACGAACACTGAAGCTTTCTTT.

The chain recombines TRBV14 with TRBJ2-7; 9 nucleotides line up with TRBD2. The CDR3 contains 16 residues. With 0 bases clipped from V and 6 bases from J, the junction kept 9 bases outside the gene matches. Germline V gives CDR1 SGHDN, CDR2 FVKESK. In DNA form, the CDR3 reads TGTGCCAGCAGCCAAGATCGAGGCGGGAGGGCCGGCGAGCAGTACTTC. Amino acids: CASSQDRGGRAGEQYF. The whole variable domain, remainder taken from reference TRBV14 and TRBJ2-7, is EAGVTQFPSHSVIEKGQTVTLRCDPISGHDNLYWYRRVMGKEIKFLLHFVKESKQDESGMPNNRFLAERTGGTYSTLKVQPAELEDSGVYFCASSQDRGGRAGEQYFGPGTRLTVT.

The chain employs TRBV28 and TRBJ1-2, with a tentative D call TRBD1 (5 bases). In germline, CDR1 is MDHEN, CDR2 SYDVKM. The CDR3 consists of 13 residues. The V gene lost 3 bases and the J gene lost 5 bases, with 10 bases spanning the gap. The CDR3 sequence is CASSFPGQYGYTF. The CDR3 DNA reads TGTGCCAGCAGTTTCCCGGGGCAGTATGGCTACACCTTC.

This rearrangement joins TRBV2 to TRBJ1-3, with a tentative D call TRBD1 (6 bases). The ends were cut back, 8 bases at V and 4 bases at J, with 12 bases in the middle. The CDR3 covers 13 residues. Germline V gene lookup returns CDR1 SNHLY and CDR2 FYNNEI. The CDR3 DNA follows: TGTGCCAGCGGAAAGGGGGAAGGAAACACCATATATTTT. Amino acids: CASGKGEGNTIYF.

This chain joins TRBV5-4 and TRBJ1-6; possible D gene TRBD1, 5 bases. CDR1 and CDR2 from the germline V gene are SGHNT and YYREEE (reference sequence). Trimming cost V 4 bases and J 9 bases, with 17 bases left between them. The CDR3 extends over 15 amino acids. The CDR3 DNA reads TGTGCCAGCAGCGTGGGACCCGCCGAAGGTTCACCCCTCCACTTT. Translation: CASSVGPAEGSPLHF.

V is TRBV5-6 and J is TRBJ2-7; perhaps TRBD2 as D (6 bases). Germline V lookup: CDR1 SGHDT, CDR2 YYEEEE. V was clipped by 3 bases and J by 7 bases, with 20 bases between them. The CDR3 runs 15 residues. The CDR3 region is CASSWRAGSEGEQYF. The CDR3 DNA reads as TGTGCCAGCAGCTGGAGGGCCGGGAGTGAGGGGGAGCAGTACTTC.

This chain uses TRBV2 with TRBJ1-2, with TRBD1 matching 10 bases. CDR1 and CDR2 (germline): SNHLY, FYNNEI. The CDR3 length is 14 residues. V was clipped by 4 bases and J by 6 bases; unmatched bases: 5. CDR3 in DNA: TGTGCCAGCAGTGGGACAGGGGGTCAGGATGGCTACACCTTC. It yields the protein CASSGTGGQDGYTF.

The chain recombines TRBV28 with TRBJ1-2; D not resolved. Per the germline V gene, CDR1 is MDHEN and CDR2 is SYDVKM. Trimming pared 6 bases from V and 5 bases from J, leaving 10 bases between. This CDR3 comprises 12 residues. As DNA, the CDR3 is TGTGCCAGCAGCACCCCCCCATATGGCTACACCTTC. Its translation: CASSTPPYGYTF.

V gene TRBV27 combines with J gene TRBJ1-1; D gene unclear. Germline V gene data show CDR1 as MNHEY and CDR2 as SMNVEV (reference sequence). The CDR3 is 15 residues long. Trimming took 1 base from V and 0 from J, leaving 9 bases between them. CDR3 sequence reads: CASSLFPEMNTEAFF. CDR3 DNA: TGTGCCAGCAGTTTATTTCCGGAAATGAACACTGAAGCTTTCTTT.

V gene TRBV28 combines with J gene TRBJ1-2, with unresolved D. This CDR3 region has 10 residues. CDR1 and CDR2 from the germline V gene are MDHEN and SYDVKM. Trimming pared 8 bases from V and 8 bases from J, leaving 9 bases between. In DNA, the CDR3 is TGTGCCAGCCTTGGGGAGGGCTACACCTTC. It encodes CASLGEGYTF.

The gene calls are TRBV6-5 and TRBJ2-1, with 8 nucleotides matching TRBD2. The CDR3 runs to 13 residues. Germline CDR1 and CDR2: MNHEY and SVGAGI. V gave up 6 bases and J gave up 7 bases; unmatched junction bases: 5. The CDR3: CASRLAGRNEQFF. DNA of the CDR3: TGTGCCAGCAGGTTAGCGGGAAGAAATGAGCAGTTCTTC.

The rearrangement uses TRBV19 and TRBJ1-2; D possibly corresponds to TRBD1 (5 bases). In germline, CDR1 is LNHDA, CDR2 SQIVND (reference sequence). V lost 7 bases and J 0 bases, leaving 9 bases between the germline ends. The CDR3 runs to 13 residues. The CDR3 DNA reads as TGTGCCAGTACAAGGGGTTCTAACTATGGCTACACCTTC. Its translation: CASTRGSNYGYTF. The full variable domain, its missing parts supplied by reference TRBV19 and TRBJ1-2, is DGGITQSPKYLFRKEGQNVTLSCEQNLNHDAMYWYRQDPGQGLRLIYYSQIVNDFQKGDIAEGYSVSREKKESFPLTVTSAQKNPTAFYLCASTRGSNYGYTFGSGTRLTVV.

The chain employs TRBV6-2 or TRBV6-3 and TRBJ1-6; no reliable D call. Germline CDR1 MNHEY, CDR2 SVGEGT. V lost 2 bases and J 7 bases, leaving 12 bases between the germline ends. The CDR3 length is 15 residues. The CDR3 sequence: CASSYPPGFNSPLHF. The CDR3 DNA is TGTGCCAGCAGTTACCCTCCCGGGTTCAATTCACCCCTCCACTTT.